This T cell receptor beta chain was captured in a study of cytomegalovirus exposure and HLA in healthy donors. Study-wide results and caveats: Serostatus for CMV was the only available immune exposure information. Productive rates of about 90% or about 30% were seen for most TCR beta V segments in an earlier analysis. Rare TCR sequences predominated, though certain public TCRs were found in many donors.

The donors (healthy individuals) were bone marrow donors. A remark on this clone: The antigen remains unidentified.

The PCR employed 60 Vbeta primers together with 13 Jbeta primers. Sequencing was performed with immunoSEQ multiplex PCR; in TCRdb, only in-frame clones are kept and a portion is missing. The sample has some 150,000 clones, roughly 70% seen once. Trimming took 5 bases from V and 5 from J; bases not matched to a gene: 6. Germline V gene lookup returns CDR1 ENHRY and CDR2 SYGVKD. This CDR3 has 13 residues. V gene TRBV10-3 combines with J gene TRBJ2-7; TRBD1 aligns across 7 bases. Sequencing used PBMCs. The receptor's source is a man aged 50-60 years in good health and CMV-seropositive. For the CDR3, the DNA is TGTGCCATCAGTAAACAGGGGTACAACGAGCAGTACTTC. This sequence encodes CAISKQGYNEQYF.